These 14 T cell receptor beta chains share one sample of origin, sequenced in a study of T cells in tumors after PD-1 blockade. The assay was immunoSEQ multiplex PCR, and TCRdb's table has in-frame clones only and misses some. The sample gives approximately 34,000 clones, roughly 76% of which show up once; under 40% is in the top ten. The input for sequencing was PBMCs, taken after anti-PD-1 treatment. These receptors were obtained from a human donor with basal cell carcinoma.

The chain recombines TRBV11-3 with TRBJ2-1; 9 nucleotides align to TRBD2. Germline V gene sequence: CDR1 SGHNT, CDR2 YENEEA. Losses at the gene ends were 2 bases for V and 7 bases for J; bases not matched to a gene: 9. CDR3 size: 16 residues. DNA for the CDR3: TGTGCCAGCAGCTTATCCTCTAGCGGGATAATAAATGAGCAGTTCTTC. This encodes CASSLSSSGIINEQFF.

The chain has TRBV3-1 (or the pseudogene TRBV3-2) and TRBJ2-7; D unresolved. V was trimmed by 2 bases and J by 6 bases, leaving 5 bases between them. This CDR3 region has 11 residues. The germline CDR1 and CDR2 sequences are LGHDT and YNNKEL (reference sequence). In DNA form, the CDR3 reads TGTGCCAGCAGCCAAAGGTCCGAGCAGTACTTC. Translated: CASSQRSEQYF.

V usage is TRBV4-3 and J usage is TRBJ2-3, with TRBD2 matching 10 bases. The CDR3 covers 18 residues. Trimming at V came to 1 base and at J to 0 bases, leaving 7 bases not matched to a gene. Germline CDR1 and CDR2: LGHNA and YSLEER. In DNA form, the CDR3 reads TGCGCCAGCAGCCAAGTTGGAGCGGGAGGGGTTAGCACAGATACGCAGTATTTT. Amino acid sequence: CASSQVGAGGVSTDTQYF.

Only a few counts were recorded for this clone. J is TRBJ2-7 and V is TRBV6-2 or TRBV6-3; 13 positions agree with TRBD2. This CDR3 is built from 17 residues. The germline gives CDR1 MNHEY, CDR2 SVGEGT. Trimming took 2 bases from V and 2 from J; bases not matched to a gene: 6. The CDR3 DNA follows: TGTGCCAGCAGTTACCGATTTACTAGCGGGAGGGCCTACGAGCAGTACTTC. It is translated as CASSYRFTSGRAYEQYF.

The chain employs TRBV9 and TRBJ2-2; 9 positions agree with TRBD1. The CDR3 covers 16 residues. After removal of 3 bases from V and 0 bases from J, the junction contained 3 bases not matched to a gene. The germline gives CDR1 SGDLS, CDR2 YYNGEE. In nucleotides, the CDR3 is TGTGCCAGCAGCGCCACAGGGGGCCCGAACACCGGGGAGCTGTTTTTT. Protein sequence: CASSATGGPNTGELFF.

The gene calls are TRBV2 and TRBJ1-5, with D possibly TRBD1 on 6 matching bases. The CDR3 is made up of 15 amino acids. Germline CDR1 SNHLY, CDR2 FYNNEI. Trimming removed 3 bases at V and 1 base at J, with 10 bases between. CDR3 residues: CASSDSDRSNQPQHF. The CDR3 DNA reads TGTGCCAGCAGTGACTCGGACAGAAGCAATCAGCCCCAGCATTTT.

This rearrangement joins TRBV28 to TRBJ2-3; 7 bases align to TRBD1. The V gene's germline CDR1 is MDHEN and CDR2 SYDVKM. CDR3 length: 14 amino acids. J gave up 6 bases and V 4 bases, and 7 bases lay outside the gene matches. The CDR3 DNA is TGTGCCAGCAGTTCCCCGACAGGGATGGATACGCAGTATTTT. Translated, it gives CASSSPTGMDTQYF.

The V gene is TRBV4-1, the J gene TRBJ1-4; maybe TRBD1 (5 bases). V was shortened by 0 bases and J by 7 bases, with 15 bases between the two germline ends. The CDR3 totals 16 residues. Per germline, CDR1 MGHRA and CDR2 YSYEKL. The CDR3 loop is CASSQDLGVFGEKLFF. Here the CDR3 DNA reads TGCGCCAGCAGCCAAGATTTGGGGGTGTTCGGTGAAAAACTGTTTTTT.

The CDR3 DNA reads as TGTGCCAGCTCACCACGGGACAGGGGTAATTCACCCCTCCACTTT. Residues: CASSPRDRGNSPLHF. The V and J genes are TRBV18 and TRBJ1-6; 10 nucleotides line up with TRBD1. V lost 1 base, J lost 6 bases, and 0 bases stayed unmatched. Germline V gene lookup returns CDR1 KGHSH and CDR2 LQKENI. The CDR3 is made up of 15 amino acids.

The chain recombines TRBV10-3 with TRBJ2-7; weak D call: TRBD2 (5 bases). The CDR3 totals 13 residues. Germline loops: CDR1 ENHRY, CDR2 SYGVKD. Trimming left V 3 bases short and J 0 bases short, with 6 bases between. CDR3 nucleotides: TGTGCCATCAGTGACGGGGTCTCCTACGAGCAGTACTTC. Translated: CAISDGVSYEQYF.

This clone has just a few counts. V usage is TRBV6-5 and J usage is TRBJ1-4; 7 bases are a match to TRBD1. V lost 4 bases to trimming and J lost 5 bases; unmatched junction nucleotides: 7. CDR3 length equals 15 residues. Germline values: CDR1 MNHEY, CDR2 SVGAGI. In DNA form, the CDR3 reads TGTGCCAGCAGTTCAATACCGGGACAGAATGAAAAACTGTTTTTT. This gives the protein CASSSIPGQNEKLFF.

The table lists this clone with a count of one. The chain has TRBV18 and TRBJ1-5; 8 positions match TRBD1. V shed 3 bases and J 6 bases; nucleotides not matched to a gene: 7. The germline gives CDR1 KGHSH, CDR2 LQKENI. The CDR3 totals 15 residues. The CDR3 sequence is CASSPLTGAGQPQHF. The CDR3 coding sequence is TGTGCCAGCTCACCCCTGACAGGGGCAGGTCAGCCCCAGCATTTT.

The chain uses TRBV6-2 or TRBV6-3 and TRBJ2-7, with 10 bases matching TRBD1. The CDR3 extends over 15 amino acids. The V and J ends lost 2 bases and 3 bases, in that order; junction bases with no gene match: 4. Germline V gives CDR1 MNHEY, CDR2 SVGEGT. CDR3 loop: CASSYGTGVFYEQYF. The CDR3 DNA is TGTGCCAGCAGTTACGGGACAGGGGTTTTCTACGAGCAGTACTTC.

This chain connects TRBV6-2 or TRBV6-3 to TRBJ1-1; 9 bases map to TRBD1. The junction had 18 bases not matched to a gene; V was cut back by 5 bases and J by 8 bases. CDR3 length: 17 residues. Germline-derived CDR1 and CDR2 are MNHEY and SVGEGT. Here the CDR3 DNA reads TGTGCCAGCAGTGGAACAGGGGGCCGGGACGCGAGGGGAGAAGCTTTCTTT. Its translation: CASSGTGGRDARGEAFF.